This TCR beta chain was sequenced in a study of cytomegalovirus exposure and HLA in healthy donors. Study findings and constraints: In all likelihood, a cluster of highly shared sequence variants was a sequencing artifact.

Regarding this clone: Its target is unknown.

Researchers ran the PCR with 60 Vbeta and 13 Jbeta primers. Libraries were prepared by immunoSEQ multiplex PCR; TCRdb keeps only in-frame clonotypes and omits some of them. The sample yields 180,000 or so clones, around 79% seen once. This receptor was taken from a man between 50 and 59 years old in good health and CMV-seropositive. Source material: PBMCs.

The CDR3 DNA is TGTGCCAGCAGCCTGGGACAGAATAATTCACCCCTCCACTTT. This translates into CASSLGQNNSPLHF. The J gene is TRBJ1-6, the V gene TRBV25-1, with 7 bases that match TRBD1. V dropped 6 bases and J dropped 5; count of bases not matched to a gene: 4. Germline CDR1 reads MGHDK; CDR2 reads SYGVNS. The CDR3 totals 14 residues.